This T cell receptor beta chain was sequenced during a study of CD8+ T cells in alopecia areata listed by TCRdb under 2018. About the study as a whole: Treated patients were enrolled in an open-label pilot trial of oral tofacitinib, 5 to 10 mg twice daily, for moderate-to-severe alopecia areata. For the treated patients, the SALT score, which quantifies what percentage of scalp surface area is affected, served as the measure of disease severity. RNA was obtained with the PAXgene miRNA kit for fixed scalp, the miRNeasy kit for PBMCs, and the RNeasy kit for mouse skin. On the human side, TCRbeta sequencing was run on scalp tissue and on sorted CD4+ and CD8+ peripheral blood T cells from healthy controls and from alopecia areata patients with either patchy or totalis/universalis disease. immunoSEQ multiplex PCR using 35 Vbeta forward primers and 13 Jbeta reverse primers was used to amplify TCRbeta CDR3 regions. Scalp clonality was compared across normal scalp (n=4), patchy alopecia areata scalp (n=8), and alopecia totalis/universalis scalp (n=8). Patients stayed on tofacitinib for 6 to 18 months and then had 6 months of follow-up off drug so that delayed response and recurrence could be assessed. Tofacitinib-treated patients had biopsies at baseline and at 4 and 24 weeks of treatment, with a later scalp biopsy in several patients. In both human patients and the C3H/HeJ mouse model, the study applied high-throughput TCRbeta sequencing to look at T cell clonal expansion in alopecia areata. What the work shows at the level of the full study, not this receptor alone: Shared TCR sequences between patients were less evident than in mice, which may be partly attributable to HLA diversity in the patient population. Because the treated cohort was small and had just a single nonresponder, larger studies are needed to establish links between baseline CD8+ expansion and response. Unlike mouse skin, where gammadelta T cells dominate, normal human skin contains resident alphabeta T cells that get sequenced too, which complicates analysis of the scalp TCR repertoire. Tofacitinib significantly decreased scalp clonality and the number of expanded CD8+ clones among the top 100 scalp clones. Lesional scalp, especially in alopecia totalis/universalis, showed higher clonality and more expanded CD8+ clones than normal scalp, suggesting antigenic drive. Many expanded lesional clones persisted in scalp and blood during tofacitinib treatment, which may partly explain relapse after stopping treatment.

This clone was seen a handful of times. The clone's antigen remains unknown. Base-call qualities are not available, and no considerably larger clone is one nucleotide away. The sample's time point label is to be understood as: 24 weeks on oral tofacitinib. The meaning of the sample's treatment or condition label: oral pan-JAK inhibitor, 5-10 mg twice daily. From alopecia areata patients, peripheral blood was collected along with lesional scalp punch biopsies. PBMCs were isolated by density centrifugation and stained for CD3, CD4 and CD8, and CD4+ and CD8+ T cells were sorted on a FACSAria. Library generation was performed with the immunoSEQ multiplex PCR assay. RNA was extracted from all samples and reverse transcribed into cDNA as template for TCR sequencing. SuperScript III was used for first-strand cDNA synthesis, primed with a 2:1 mix of oligo-dT and random hexamers. Amplification bias was assessed with a synthetic immune receptor repertoire, and residual bias was removed computationally. Per the authors' processing: After raw reads were preprocessed to remove errors, the CDR3 was defined following IMGT conventions as running from the conserved cysteine to phenylalanine. Clonality was computed by normalizing Shannon entropy by log2 of the number of productive unique TCRs and subtracting the result from 1. CD4 or CD8 identity of scalp clones was inferred by cross-referencing scalp TCRbeta sequences with sorted blood CD4 and CD8 repertoires. As stored in TCRdb, this immuneACCESS dataset retains in-frame rearrangements with V and J assigned. A fraction of the clones does not appear; measured against another copy, unresolved V genes explain less than half of the discrepancy, and the remainder lacks a known reason. The D gene and trimming were derived from the DNA, and the V and J assignments and clone size from that table. The sample yields nearly 200,000 clones; 58% were counted once. The ten biggest clones cover about 5% of the sample.

This receptor was identified in a human donor with alopecia areata. The source material was CD4+ T cells sorted from blood, sampled at week 24, from a patient treated with tofacitinib.

The DNA reads as follows: TGTGCCAGCACACGGGACTCCTACGAGCAGTACTTC. It codes for CASTRDSYEQYF. This sequence uses TRBV7-2 and TRBJ2-7, and TRBD2 may be the D gene, going by 5 matching bases. The germline V gene provides CDR1 SGHTA and CDR2 FQGNSA. V is pared back by 7 bases and J by 0 bases, with 7 bases lying between the germline termini. The CDR3 runs 12 amino acids, cysteine and phenylalanine included. The entry retains the CDR3 DNA only, 36 bases that are in frame from base 1.